The source of this T cell receptor (beta chain) is a study of T cells expressing NK-cell markers. The CDR3 contains 12 residues. In germline, CDR1 is DFQATT, CDR2 SNEGSKA (reference sequence). Reprocessing the 5' RACE reads, TCRdb reports a single entry for every CDR3 protein and omits DNA. The sample has some 410,000 distinct CDR3 sequences. Source material: blood T cells: a sorted CD56 or NKG2C T cell subset, CD4+ or CD8+ T cells, or bulk PBMC T cells (not recorded which). The clonotype comes from a woman aged 18 to 75 in good health. V usage is TRBV20-1 and J usage is TRBJ1-1. The CDR3 sequence: CSAQRQNTEAFF.